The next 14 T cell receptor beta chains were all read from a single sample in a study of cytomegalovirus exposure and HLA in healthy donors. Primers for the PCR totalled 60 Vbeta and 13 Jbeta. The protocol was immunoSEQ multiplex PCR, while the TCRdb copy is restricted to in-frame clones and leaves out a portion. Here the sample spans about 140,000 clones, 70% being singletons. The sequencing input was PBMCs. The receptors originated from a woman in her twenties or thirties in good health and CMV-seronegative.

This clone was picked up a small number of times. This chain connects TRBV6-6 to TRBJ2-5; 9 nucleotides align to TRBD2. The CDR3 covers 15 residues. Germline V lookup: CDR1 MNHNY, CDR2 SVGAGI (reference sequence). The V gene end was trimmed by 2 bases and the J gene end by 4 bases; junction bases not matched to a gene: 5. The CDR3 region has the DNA TGTGCCAGCAGTTACGGGGCGGGGGGGCGAGAGACCCAGTACTTC. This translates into CASSYGAGGRETQYF.

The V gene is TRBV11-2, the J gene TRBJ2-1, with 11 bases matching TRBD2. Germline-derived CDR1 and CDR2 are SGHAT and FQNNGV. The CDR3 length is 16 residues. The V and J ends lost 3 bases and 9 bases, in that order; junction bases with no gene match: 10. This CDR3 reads CASSFRLAGGMSEQFF. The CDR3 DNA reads TGTGCCAGCAGCTTTCGATTAGCGGGGGGGATGAGTGAGCAGTTCTTC.

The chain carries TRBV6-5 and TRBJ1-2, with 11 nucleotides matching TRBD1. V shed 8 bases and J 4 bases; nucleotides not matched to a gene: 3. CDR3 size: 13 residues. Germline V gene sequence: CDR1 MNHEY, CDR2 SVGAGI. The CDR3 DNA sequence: TGTGCCAGCGGGGACAGGGGGTTCTATGGCTACACCTTC. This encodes CASGDRGFYGYTF.

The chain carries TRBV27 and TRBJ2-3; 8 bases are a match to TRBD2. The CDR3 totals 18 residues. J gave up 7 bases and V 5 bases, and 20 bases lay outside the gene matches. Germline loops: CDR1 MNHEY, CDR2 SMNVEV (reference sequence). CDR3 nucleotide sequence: TGTGCCAGCAGTCCACGCTCCACTAGCGGCACCTTAACAAATACGCAGTATTTT. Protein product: CASSPRSTSGTLTNTQYF.

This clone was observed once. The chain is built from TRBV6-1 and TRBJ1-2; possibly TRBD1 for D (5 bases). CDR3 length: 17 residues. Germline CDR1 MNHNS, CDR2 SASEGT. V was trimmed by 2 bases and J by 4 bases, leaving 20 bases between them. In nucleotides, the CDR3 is TGTGCCAGCAGTGAACCCCGGGGGGACTCTCATATCTATGGCTACACCTTC. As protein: CASSEPRGDSHIYGYTF.

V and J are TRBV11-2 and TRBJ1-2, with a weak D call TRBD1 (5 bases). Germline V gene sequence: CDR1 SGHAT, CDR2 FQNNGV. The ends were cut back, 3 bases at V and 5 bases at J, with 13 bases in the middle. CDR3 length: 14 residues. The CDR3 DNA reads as TGTGCCAGCAGCTTCGGTCCTAGGGGATATGGCTACACCTTC. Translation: CASSFGPRGYGYTF.

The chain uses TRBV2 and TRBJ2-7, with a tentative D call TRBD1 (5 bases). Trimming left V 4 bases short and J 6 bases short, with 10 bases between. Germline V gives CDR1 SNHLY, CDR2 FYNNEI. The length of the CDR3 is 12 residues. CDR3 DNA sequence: TGTGCCAGCAGTGTGGGCAGGGCCGAGCAGTACGTC. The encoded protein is CASSVGRAEQYV.

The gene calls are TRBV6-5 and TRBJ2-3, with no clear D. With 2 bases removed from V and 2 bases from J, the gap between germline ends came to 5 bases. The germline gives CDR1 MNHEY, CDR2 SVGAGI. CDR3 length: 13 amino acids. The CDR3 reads CASSYQSTDTQYF. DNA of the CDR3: TGTGCCAGCAGTTACCAATCCACAGATACGCAGTATTTT.

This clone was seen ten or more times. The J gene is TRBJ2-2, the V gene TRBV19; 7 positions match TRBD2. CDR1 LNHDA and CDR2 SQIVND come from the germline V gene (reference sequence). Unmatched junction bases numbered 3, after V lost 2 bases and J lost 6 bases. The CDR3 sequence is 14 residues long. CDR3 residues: CASSIQRDSGELFF. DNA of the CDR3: TGTGCCAGTAGTATACAGCGGGATTCCGGGGAGCTGTTTTTT.

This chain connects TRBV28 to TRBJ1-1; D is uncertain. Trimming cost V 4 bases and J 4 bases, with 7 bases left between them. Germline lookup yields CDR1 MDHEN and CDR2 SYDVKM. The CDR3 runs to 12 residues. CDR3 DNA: TGTGCCAGCAGTTCCGAGGGCACTGAAGCTTTCTTT. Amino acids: CASSSEGTEAFF.

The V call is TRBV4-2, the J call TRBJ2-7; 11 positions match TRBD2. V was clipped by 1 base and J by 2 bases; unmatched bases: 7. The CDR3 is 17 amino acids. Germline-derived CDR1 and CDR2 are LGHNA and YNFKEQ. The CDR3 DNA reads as TGTGCCAGCAGCCAAGTACCTAGCGGGAGGCTGGCCTACGAGCAGTACTTC. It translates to CASSQVPSGRLAYEQYF.

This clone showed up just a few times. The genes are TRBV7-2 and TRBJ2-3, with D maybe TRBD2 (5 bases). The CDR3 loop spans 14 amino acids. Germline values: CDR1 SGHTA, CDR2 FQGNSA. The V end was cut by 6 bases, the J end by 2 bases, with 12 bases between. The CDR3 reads CASSSEGDTDTQYF. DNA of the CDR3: TGTGCCAGCAGTAGCGAGGGAGACACAGATACGCAGTATTTT. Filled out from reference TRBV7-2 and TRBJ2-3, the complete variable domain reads GAGVSQSPSNKVTEKGKDVELRCDPISGHTALYWYRQSLGQGLEFLIYFQGNSAPDKSGLPSDRFSAERTGGSVSTLTIQRTQQEDSAVYLCASSSEGDTDTQYFGPGTRLTVL.

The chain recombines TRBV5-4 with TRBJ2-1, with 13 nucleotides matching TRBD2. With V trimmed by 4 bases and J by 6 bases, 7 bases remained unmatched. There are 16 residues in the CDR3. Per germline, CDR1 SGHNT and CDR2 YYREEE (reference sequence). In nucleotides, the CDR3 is TGTGCCAGCAGCCGCGGCGGACTAGCGGGAGTCAATGAGCAGTTCTTC. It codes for CASSRGGLAGVNEQFF.

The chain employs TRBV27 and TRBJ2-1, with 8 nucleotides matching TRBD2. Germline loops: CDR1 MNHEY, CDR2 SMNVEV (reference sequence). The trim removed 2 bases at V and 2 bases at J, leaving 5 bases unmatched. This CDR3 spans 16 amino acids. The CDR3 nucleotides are TGTGCCAGCAGTTTAATAGGGGGACTAGCCTACAATGAGCAGTTCTTC. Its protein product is CASSLIGGLAYNEQFF.